In this sample, the clone carrying this T cell receptor (beta chain) turned up a few times. This sample was taken from a study of T cells in Graves' hyperthyroidism and ophthalmopathy. Study in general: Sampling of peripheral blood happened at initial diagnosis, prior to any treatment.

Amplified regions were TCR beta CDR3 sequences from RNA transcripts. First-round RT-PCR with HTBI primers amplified the TCR CDR3 region. TCRdb fed the multiplex PCR reads into MiXCR, producing one record per CDR3 protein. Of 380,000 or so distinct CDR3 sequences in the sample, roughly 12% were seen once. Germline CDR1 and CDR2: SGHRS and YFSETQ. V was pared by 0 bases and J by 5 bases, with 11 bases between. CDR3 length: 14 amino acids. Newly diagnosed hyperthyroidism, duration under 2 months, in patients aged 18 to 65. PBMCs were obtained from 9.5 to 10 ml fresh peripheral blood. This chain links TRBV5-1 with TRBJ1-1, with D possibly TRBD1 on 5 matching bases. The sample comprised blood. This receptor was taken from a man aged 25 to 45 with Graves' hyperthyroidism that later progressed to Graves' ophthalmopathy. Written as DNA, the CDR3 is TGCGCCAGCAGCTTGGAGATCAGGGCTACTGAAGCTTTCTTT. Its translation: CASSLEIRATEAFF.